Presented here are 11 T cell receptor beta chains from one specimen sequenced in a study of radiation and T cells in renal cell carcinoma. The table came from immunoSEQ multiplex PCR; TCRdb's copy has only in-frame clones and leaves some out. The sample yields roughly 140,000 clones, about 91% seen once. This sample's time point: blood 2 weeks post-SBRT. Treatment denoted: 15 Gy SBRT to primary tumor, nephrectomy 4 weeks later. The sample in question was blood, obtained from a patient whose treatment included radiotherapy and nephrectomy. These receptors all come from a woman in her forties or fifties with renal cell carcinoma.

V gene TRBV10-2 combines with J gene TRBJ1-5, with TRBD1 as a possible D gene (6 bases). Germline CDR1 is WSHSY and CDR2 is SAAADI. This CDR3 contains 13 residues. V lost 8 bases, J lost 3 bases, and 11 bases lay in between. The CDR3 region has the DNA TGCGCCAGCTCTACAGGGTTCAATCAGCCCCAGCATTTT. Amino acids: CASSTGFNQPQHF.

V is TRBV29-1 and J is TRBJ1-5; 9 bases map to TRBD1. The V gene's germline CDR1 is SQVTM and CDR2 ANQGSEA. The CDR3 is 13 residues long. The V gene end was trimmed by 6 bases and the J gene end by 3 bases; junction bases not matched to a gene: 3. In DNA, the CDR3 is TGCAGCGTCGGACAGGGGAACAATCAGCCCCAGCATTTT. Amino acid sequence: CSVGQGNNQPQHF.

The chain employs TRBV4-3 and TRBJ2-5; D not resolved. Trimming took off 0 bases at V and 7 bases at J, with 15 bases between the two ends. Germline-derived CDR1 and CDR2 are LGHNA and YSLEER. This CDR3 has 15 residues. The CDR3 sequence is CASSQDLIGIGTQYF. In nucleotides, the CDR3 is TGCGCCAGCAGCCAAGATCTAATTGGAATTGGGACCCAGTACTTC.

This clone appeared many times. The rearrangement links TRBV18 to TRBJ1-1, with D perhaps TRBD1 (5 bases). V was trimmed by 0 bases and J by 1 base, leaving 12 bases between them. Germline V lookup: CDR1 KGHSH, CDR2 LQKENI. The CDR3 is 16 amino acids. Here the CDR3 reads CASSPPFLGPNTEAFF. CDR3 nucleotide sequence: TGTGCCAGCTCACCACCATTTTTGGGGCCGAACACTGAAGCTTTCTTT.

The J gene is TRBJ2-5, the V gene TRBV5-4; TRBD1 matches 7 bases. Per germline, CDR1 SGHNT and CDR2 YYREEE (reference sequence). This CDR3 contains 14 residues. J lost 1 base, V lost 3 bases, and 3 bases had no gene match. CDR3 coding DNA: TGTGCCAGCAGCTGGACAGGACGCCAAGAGACCCAGTACTTC. It specifies CASSWTGRQETQYF.

This chain joins TRBV6-5 and TRBJ1-4; no clear D. V was shortened by 6 bases and J by 3 bases, with 14 bases between the two germline ends. The CDR3 totals 15 residues. Germline CDR1 and CDR2: MNHEY and SVGAGI. This chain's CDR3 is CASRPPGRSNEKLFF. The DNA of the CDR3 is TGTGCCAGCAGGCCCCCGGGCCGCTCTAATGAAAAACTGTTTTTT.

V is TRBV4-3 and J is TRBJ1-1, with unresolved D. V was pared by 6 bases and J by 11 bases, with 4 bases between. This CDR3 comprises 8 residues. Germline CDR1 is LGHNA and CDR2 is YSLEER. The CDR3 protein is CASRQAFF. CDR3 DNA: TGCGCCAGCAGGCAGGCTTTCTTT.

The J gene is TRBJ1-2, the V gene TRBV5-4; D is undetermined. The CDR3 runs 16 residues. Trimming removed 0 bases from V and 5 bases from J, with 17 bases in between. CDR1 SGHNT and CDR2 YYREEE come from the germline V gene (reference sequence). The CDR3 sequence is CASSLDPGRILYGYTF. Here the CDR3 DNA reads TGTGCCAGCAGCTTGGATCCGGGCAGGATCCTGTATGGCTACACCTTC. Drawing the rest from reference TRBV5-4 and TRBJ1-2, the complete variable domain is ETGVTQSPTHLIKTRGQQVTLRCSSQSGHNTVSWYQQALGQGPQFIFQYYREEENGRGNFPPRFSGLQFPNYSSELNVNALELDDSALYLCASSLDPGRILYGYTFGSGTRLTVV.

CDR3 in DNA: TGTGCCAGCAGTCAGCGGGGGGGCTCCTACAATGAGCAGTTCTTC. Amino acids: CASSQRGGSYNEQFF. The J gene is TRBJ2-1, the V gene TRBV2; 10 nucleotides align to TRBD2. The CDR3 contains 15 residues. From germline, CDR1 is SNHLY and CDR2 FYNNEI. V lost 5 bases, J lost 0 bases, and 1 base stayed unmatched.

The V call is TRBV7-2, the J call TRBJ2-7, with D maybe TRBD2 (6 bases). V gave up 3 bases and J gave up 3 bases, with 9 bases separating them. There are 13 residues in the CDR3. The V gene's germline CDR1 is SGHTA and CDR2 FQGNSA. CDR3 DNA sequence: TGTGCCAGCAGCTTCCCGCGGGGCTACGAGCAGTACTTC. Residues: CASSFPRGYEQYF. The full variable domain, with the rest looked up from reference TRBV7-2 and TRBJ2-7, is GAGVSQSPSNKVTEKGKDVELRCDPISGHTALYWYRQSLGQGLEFLIYFQGNSAPDKSGLPSDRFSAERTGGSVSTLTIQRTQQEDSAVYLCASSFPRGYEQYFGPGTRLTVT.

The rearrangement links TRBV15 to TRBJ2-7; 10 nucleotides agree with TRBD1. V lost 3 bases to trimming and J lost 0 bases; unmatched junction nucleotides: 5. CDR1 and CDR2 (germline): LNHNV, YYDKDF (reference sequence). The CDR3 sequence is 16 residues long. This chain's CDR3 is CATSSYRDRGSYEQYF. The CDR3 bases are TGTGCCACCAGCAGCTACCGGGACAGGGGCTCCTACGAGCAGTACTTC.